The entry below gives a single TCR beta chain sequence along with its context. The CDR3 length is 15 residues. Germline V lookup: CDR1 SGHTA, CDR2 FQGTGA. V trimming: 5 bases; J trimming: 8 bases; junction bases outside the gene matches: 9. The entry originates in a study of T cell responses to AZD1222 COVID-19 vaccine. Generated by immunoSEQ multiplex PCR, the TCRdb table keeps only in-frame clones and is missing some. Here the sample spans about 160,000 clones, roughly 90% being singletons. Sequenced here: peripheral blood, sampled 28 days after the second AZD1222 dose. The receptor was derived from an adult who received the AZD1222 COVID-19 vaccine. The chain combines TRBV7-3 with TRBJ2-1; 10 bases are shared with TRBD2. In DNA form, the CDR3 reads TGTGCCAGCAGCCTTGGGGCTAGCGGGAGTTATGAGCAGTTCTTC. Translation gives CASSLGASGSYEQFF.